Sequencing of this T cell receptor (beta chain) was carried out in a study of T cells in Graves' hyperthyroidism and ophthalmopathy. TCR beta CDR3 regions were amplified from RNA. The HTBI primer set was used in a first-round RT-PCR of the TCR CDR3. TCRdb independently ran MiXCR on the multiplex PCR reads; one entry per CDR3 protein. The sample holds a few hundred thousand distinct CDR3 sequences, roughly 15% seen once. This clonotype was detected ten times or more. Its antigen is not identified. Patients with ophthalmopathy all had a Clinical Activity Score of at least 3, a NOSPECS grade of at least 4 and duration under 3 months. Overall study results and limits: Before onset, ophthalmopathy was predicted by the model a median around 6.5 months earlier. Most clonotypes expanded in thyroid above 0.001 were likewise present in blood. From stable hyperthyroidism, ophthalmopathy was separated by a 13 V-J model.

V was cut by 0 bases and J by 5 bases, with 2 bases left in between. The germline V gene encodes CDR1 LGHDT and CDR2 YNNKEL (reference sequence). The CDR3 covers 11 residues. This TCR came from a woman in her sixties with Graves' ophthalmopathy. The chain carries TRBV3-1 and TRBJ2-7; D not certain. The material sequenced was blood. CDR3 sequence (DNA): TGTGCCAGCAGCCAAGAAAACGAGCAGTACTTC. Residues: CASSQENEQYF.